The rows below give T cell receptor beta chains drawn from one sample of a study of blood T cell repertoires in COVID-19. Profiling relied on immunoSEQ multiplex PCR, and the TCRdb table lists in-frame clones only, not all of them. The table records about 170,000 clones, 65% to 85% of them present only once. Sequenced: peripheral blood. These receptors came from a woman older than 75 with active or convalescent COVID-19. CDR3s include the opening cysteine and the closing phenylalanine or tryptophan. The order of the fields is V gene, J gene, clone size, D gene, CDR3 DNA, CDR3 protein. A D gene is named only where the DNA matches it firmly. Clone size is given for some rows only: seen once, a few or many times, or a class if the clone is expanded.

v_gene: TRBV6-5; j_gene: TRBJ1-6; abundance: .; d_gene: .; CDR3nt: TGTGCCAGCAGTTTCGGGACTGGTAGTTCACCCCTCCACTTT; CDR3aa: CASSFGTGSSPLHF
v_gene: TRBV6-5; j_gene: TRBJ1-3; abundance: .; d_gene: .; CDR3nt: TGTGCCAGCAGAACAGGGGGAAACACCATATATTTT; CDR3aa: CASRTGGNTIYF
v_gene: TRBV28; j_gene: TRBJ1-1; abundance: few; d_gene: .; CDR3nt: TGTGCCAGCAGTTCACTCAGGGGGAACACTGAAGCTTTCTTT; CDR3aa: CASSSLRGNTEAFF
v_gene: TRBV7-9; j_gene: TRBJ2-2; abundance: few; d_gene: .; CDR3nt: TGTGCCAGCAGCGGACTTTACACCGGGGAGCTGTTTTTT; CDR3aa: CASSGLYTGELFF
v_gene: TRBV27; j_gene: TRBJ1-1; abundance: once; d_gene: .; CDR3nt: TGTGCCAGCAGGCGGGACGGATCCATGAACACTGAAGCTTTCTTT; CDR3aa: CASRRDGSMNTEAFF
v_gene: TRBV19; j_gene: TRBJ2-5; abundance: once; d_gene: TRBD1; CDR3nt: TGTGCCTCGAGAGACCGGGACAGGGGGAAGACCCAGTACTTC; CDR3aa: CASRDRDRGKTQYF
v_gene: TRBV18; j_gene: TRBJ1-6; abundance: .; d_gene: TRBD1; CDR3nt: TGTGCCAGCTCACTCGGCGGGACAGGGGATACCTCCTATAATTCACCCCTCCACTTT; CDR3aa: CASSLGGTGDTSYNSPLHF
v_gene: TRBV19; j_gene: TRBJ1-3; abundance: .; d_gene: .; CDR3nt: TGTGGCTCGGGGATATACTCTGGAAACACCATATATTTT; CDR3aa: CGSGIYSGNTIYF
v_gene: TRBV29-1; j_gene: TRBJ2-3; abundance: .; d_gene: TRBD2; CDR3nt: TGCAGCGCCAGGACTAGCGGGGGGGCGGGAGATACGCAGTATTTT; CDR3aa: CSARTSGGAGDTQYF
v_gene: TRBV9; j_gene: TRBJ2-1; abundance: few; d_gene: TRBD2; CDR3nt: TGTGCCAGCAGCGCTCCCGGACTAGCGGGGGTAAATGAGCAGTTCTTC; CDR3aa: CASSAPGLAGVNEQFF
v_gene: TRBV6-5; j_gene: TRBJ1-2; abundance: .; d_gene: TRBD1; CDR3nt: TGTGCCAGCCGTTCAGGGTGGTCAGGGGGGTCAGATGGCTACACCTTC; CDR3aa: CASRSGWSGGSDGYTF
v_gene: TRBV7-2; j_gene: TRBJ1-1; abundance: .; d_gene: TRBD1; CDR3nt: TGTGCCAGCAGCTCACAGGGGACGAACACTGAAGCTTTCTTT; CDR3aa: CASSSQGTNTEAFF
v_gene: TRBV5-6; j_gene: TRBJ1-5; abundance: .; d_gene: .; CDR3nt: TGTGCCAGCAGCTTGGCAGTTGGGAGGGTAGGTCAGCCCCAGCATTTT; CDR3aa: CASSLAVGRVGQPQHF
v_gene: TRBV4-3; j_gene: TRBJ2-2; abundance: few; d_gene: .; CDR3nt: TGCGCCAGCAGCCAAGATTCCCTGGGCCCGGCAGACACCGGGGAGCTGTTTTTT; CDR3aa: CASSQDSLGPADTGELFF
v_gene: TRBV11-2; j_gene: TRBJ2-1; abundance: .; d_gene: TRBD1; CDR3nt: TGTGCCAGCAGCTTAGGGGACAGGGCCCACAATGAGCAGTTCTTC; CDR3aa: CASSLGDRAHNEQFF
v_gene: TRBV5-8; j_gene: TRBJ1-1; abundance: .; d_gene: TRBD1; CDR3nt: TGTGCCAGCAGACAGGGACAGGGGGCGGGTGAAGCTTTCTTT; CDR3aa: CASRQGQGAGEAFF
v_gene: TRBV13; j_gene: TRBJ1-1; abundance: .; d_gene: .; CDR3nt: TGTGCCAGCAGCTTGGGCATGATCGGGGGGAACACTGAAGCTTTCTTT; CDR3aa: CASSLGMIGGNTEAFF
v_gene: TRBV2; j_gene: TRBJ2-5; abundance: .; d_gene: TRBD2; CDR3nt: TGTGCCAGCGGGACTAGCGAAGAGACCCAGTACTTC; CDR3aa: CASGTSEETQYF
v_gene: TRBV6-2/TRBV6-3; j_gene: TRBJ1-2; abundance: few; d_gene: .; CDR3nt: TGTGCCAGCAGTTACGGAGGGACGGGAAATTATGGCTACACCTTC; CDR3aa: CASSYGGTGNYGYTF
v_gene: TRBV15; j_gene: TRBJ1-2; abundance: .; d_gene: TRBD1; CDR3nt: TGTGCCACCAGCGGGGGACAGGGGGTTTTCTATGGCTACACCTTC; CDR3aa: CATSGGQGVFYGYTF
v_gene: TRBV7-9; j_gene: TRBJ2-3; abundance: .; d_gene: TRBD1; CDR3nt: TGTGCCAGCAGTCACCATACAGGGGCCGCAGATACGCAGTATTTT; CDR3aa: CASSHHTGAADTQYF
v_gene: TRBV7-2; j_gene: TRBJ1-6; abundance: .; d_gene: .; CDR3nt: TGTGCCAGCAGCATGTCATCGGGGTTAAGCGTCATACCCCTCCACTTT; CDR3aa: CASSMSSGLSVIPLHF
v_gene: TRBV6-1; j_gene: TRBJ1-4; abundance: .; d_gene: .; CDR3nt: TGTGCCAGCAGTGATGGCTTTCTGTGGGAAAAACTGTTTTTT; CDR3aa: CASSDGFLWEKLFF
v_gene: TRBV29-1; j_gene: TRBJ2-5; abundance: .; d_gene: .; CDR3nt: TGCAGCGTGGGGGGCGGGGGCCGCCAAGAGACCCAGTACTTC; CDR3aa: CSVGGGGRQETQYF
v_gene: TRBV5-4; j_gene: TRBJ1-2; abundance: .; d_gene: .; CDR3nt: TGTGCCAGCAGTCCCACAGGGTACTATGGCTACACCTTC; CDR3aa: CASSPTGYYGYTF
v_gene: TRBV3-1/TRBV3-2; j_gene: TRBJ2-7; abundance: once; d_gene: .; CDR3nt: TGTGCCAGCAGCCAAGAGGGGAGCCCTCCCTACGAGCAGTACTTC; CDR3aa: CASSQEGSPPYEQYF
v_gene: TRBV7-9; j_gene: TRBJ1-1; abundance: .; d_gene: TRBD1; CDR3nt: TGTGCCAGCATACAACAGGGGGTGGGAACTGAAGCTTTCTTT; CDR3aa: CASIQQGVGTEAFF
v_gene: TRBV3-1/TRBV3-2; j_gene: TRBJ2-1; abundance: .; d_gene: .; CDR3nt: TGTGCCAGCAGCCAAGATGGGCGAAATGAGCAGTTCTTC; CDR3aa: CASSQDGRNEQFF
v_gene: TRBV11-3; j_gene: TRBJ2-3; abundance: few; d_gene: .; CDR3nt: TGTGCCAGCAGCTGGGCCGACAGCACTCTTAGCACAGATACGCAGTATTTT; CDR3aa: CASSWADSTLSTDTQYF
v_gene: TRBV27; j_gene: TRBJ1-5; abundance: .; d_gene: .; CDR3nt: TGTGCCAGCAGTTTATATGGGTACGGGCAGCCCCAGCATTTT; CDR3aa: CASSLYGYGQPQHF
v_gene: TRBV10-3; j_gene: TRBJ1-5; abundance: .; d_gene: TRBD1; CDR3nt: TGTGCCATCAGTGAGACAGGGGGCGCGGGGCAGCCCCAGCATTTT; CDR3aa: CAISETGGAGQPQHF
v_gene: TRBV5-8; j_gene: TRBJ1-5; abundance: .; d_gene: TRBD1; CDR3nt: TGTGCCAGCAGTTCGGCCGGGACAGGGGCCAATCAGCCCCAGCATTTT; CDR3aa: CASSSAGTGANQPQHF
v_gene: TRBV6-2/TRBV6-3; j_gene: TRBJ1-1; abundance: once; d_gene: .; CDR3nt: TGTGCCAGCAGTTACCGAGCCCTGACGGGGAGTAACACTGAAGCTTTCTTT; CDR3aa: CASSYRALTGSNTEAFF
v_gene: TRBV5-6; j_gene: TRBJ2-2; abundance: .; d_gene: .; CDR3nt: TGTGCCAGCAGCCTCAGGGGTAACACCGGGGAGCTGTTTTTT; CDR3aa: CASSLRGNTGELFF
v_gene: TRBV6-5; j_gene: TRBJ1-2; abundance: .; d_gene: TRBD1; CDR3nt: TGTGCCAGCACCGACAGGGTTGTCCCTAACTATGGCTACACCTTC; CDR3aa: CASTDRVVPNYGYTF
v_gene: TRBV2; j_gene: TRBJ2-2; abundance: .; d_gene: TRBD2; CDR3nt: TGTGCCAGCAGTAATGGTAGGACTAGCGTGGCCGGGGAGCTGTTTTTT; CDR3aa: CASSNGRTSVAGELFF
v_gene: TRBV11-1; j_gene: TRBJ2-2; abundance: .; d_gene: .; CDR3nt: TGTGCCAGCAGCTTAGACGTTATAGCCGGGACCGGGGAGCTGTTTTTT; CDR3aa: CASSLDVIAGTGELFF
v_gene: TRBV9; j_gene: TRBJ2-7; abundance: .; d_gene: TRBD1; CDR3nt: TGTGCCAGCAGCGTGACAGGGGGAGAGCAGTACTTC; CDR3aa: CASSVTGGEQYF
v_gene: TRBV19; j_gene: TRBJ1-5; abundance: once; d_gene: TRBD1; CDR3nt: TGTGCCAGTAGGGAACAGGGGGATGGGCCCCAGCATTTT; CDR3aa: CASREQGDGPQHF
v_gene: TRBV12-3/TRBV12-4; j_gene: TRBJ1-2; abundance: .; d_gene: .; CDR3nt: TGTGCCAGCAGTTTAGGCCAAGCCTATGGCTACACCTTC; CDR3aa: CASSLGQAYGYTF
v_gene: TRBV19; j_gene: TRBJ2-6; abundance: .; d_gene: TRBD1; CDR3nt: TGTGCCAGTACCGCCGGGACAGGCCTCTCTGGGGCCAACGTCCTGACTTTC; CDR3aa: CASTAGTGLSGANVLTF
v_gene: TRBV5-1; j_gene: TRBJ2-7; abundance: few; d_gene: .; CDR3nt: TGCGCCAGCAGACCCCAGGAACAGGCCGTCAGTCTCTACGAGCAGTACTTC; CDR3aa: CASRPQEQAVSLYEQYF
v_gene: TRBV4-1; j_gene: TRBJ2-7; abundance: .; d_gene: TRBD1; CDR3nt: TGCGCCAGCAGCCAAGATTCCAGGGACAGCCCGTTTTGGGAGCAGTACTTC; CDR3aa: CASSQDSRDSPFWEQYF
v_gene: TRBV5-5; j_gene: TRBJ2-7; abundance: .; d_gene: TRBD2; CDR3nt: TGTGCCAGCAGCTTGCTAGCGGGGGGCCCCGGGGAGCAGTACTTC; CDR3aa: CASSLLAGGPGEQYF
v_gene: TRBV10-3; j_gene: TRBJ1-4; abundance: .; d_gene: .; CDR3nt: TGTGCCATCAGTGAGTCGGCAGGGTCTGAAAAACTGTTTTTT; CDR3aa: CAISESAGSEKLFF
v_gene: TRBV6-6; j_gene: TRBJ1-3; abundance: many; d_gene: .; CDR3nt: TGTGCCAGCAGTTACTCCGTAAATATATATTTT; CDR3aa: CASSYSVNIYF